Shown below are 21 T cell receptor beta chains from a single sample sequenced in a study of blood T cell repertoires in COVID-19. Clones were sequenced by immunoSEQ multiplex PCR, and TCRdb holds only the in-frame ones, with some missing. The table lists 150,000 or so clones, about 88% of them singletons. Sequencing was done on a sample of peripheral blood. The receptors stem from a man in his sixties with active or convalescent COVID-19.

The chain links TRBV6-5 to TRBJ2-3; 12 bases agree with TRBD2. The trim removed 4 bases at V and 4 bases at J, leaving 6 bases unmatched. The V gene's germline CDR1 is MNHEY and CDR2 SVGAGI. The CDR3 spans 16 residues. CDR3: CASSSLTSGSADTQYF. DNA for the CDR3: TGTGCCAGCAGTTCGTTGACTAGCGGGAGCGCAGATACGCAGTATTTT.

The chain uses TRBV30 and TRBJ2-6, with 9 bases lining up with TRBD1. This CDR3 is 17 amino acids long. With 8 bases clipped from V and 0 bases from J, the junction kept 11 bases outside the gene matches. Looked up from germline, CDR1 is GTSNPN and CDR2 is SVGIG (reference sequence). CDR3 protein: CAQGQGRISSGANVLTF. The CDR3 coding sequence is TGTGCCCAGGGACAGGGAAGGATTAGCTCTGGGGCCAACGTCCTGACTTTC.

Written as DNA, the CDR3 is TGTGCCAGCTCAGGTCCCCCACAGGGGGCATGGACTGAAGCTTTCTTT. It is translated as CASSGPPQGAWTEAFF. This chain joins TRBV18 and TRBJ1-1; 9 nucleotides agree with TRBD1. The germline V gene encodes CDR1 KGHSH and CDR2 LQKENI. V lost 5 bases and J lost 5; bases outside the gene matches: 12. The CDR3 contains 16 residues.

The rearrangement joins TRBV10-1 to TRBJ2-7, with TRBD1 identical over 8 bases. The CDR3 extends over 15 amino acids. V lost 2 bases, J lost 1 base, and 4 bases stayed unmatched. Germline CDR1 and CDR2: WNHNN and SYGVQD (reference sequence). The CDR3 loop reads CASSEGTGSSYEQYF. The CDR3 DNA follows: TGCGCCAGCAGTGAGGGGACAGGCAGTTCCTACGAGCAGTACTTC.

This chain links TRBV15 with TRBJ2-5; 8 bases agree with TRBD1. CDR1 LNHNV and CDR2 YYDKDF come from the germline V gene (reference sequence). Trimming took 2 bases from V and 1 from J; bases not matched to a gene: 6. The CDR3 has 16 residues. The CDR3 loop is CATSRTTGDFQETQYF. The CDR3 bases are TGTGCCACCAGCAGAACGACAGGGGACTTCCAAGAGACCCAGTACTTC.

In this sample, this clone turned up once. The gene calls are TRBV5-6 and TRBJ2-4; the D gene is possibly TRBD1 (6 bases). Trimming took 4 bases from V and 0 from J, leaving 14 bases between them. This CDR3 has 16 amino acids. Germline V CDR1 and CDR2: SGHDT, YYEEEE. DNA for the CDR3: TGTGCCAGCAGCCATCTGGACAGCTTAGCCAAAAACATTCAGTACTTC. Its translation: CASSHLDSLAKNIQYF.

The chain employs TRBV28 and TRBJ2-5, with 8 bases fitting TRBD2. Per the germline V gene, CDR1 is MDHEN and CDR2 is SYDVKM. The CDR3 has 16 residues. V lost 3 bases, J lost 0 bases, and 6 bases stayed unmatched. CDR3 DNA: TGTGCCAGCAGTTTGGGCGGGGGGCTGTACCAAGAGACCCAGTACTTC. Its translation: CASSLGGGLYQETQYF.

This clone was picked up a small number of times. V gene TRBV9 combines with J gene TRBJ2-3; maybe TRBD1 (5 bases). The CDR3 runs 16 residues. Per the germline V gene, CDR1 is SGDLS and CDR2 is YYNGEE. V lost 0 bases, J lost 4 bases, and 15 bases lay in between. The CDR3 protein is CASSVVGQGSPDTQYF. CDR3 DNA: TGTGCCAGCAGCGTAGTAGGGCAGGGAAGCCCAGATACGCAGTATTTT.

V is TRBV3-1 (or the pseudogene TRBV3-2) and J is TRBJ2-4; tentatively, D is TRBD2 (7 bases). There are 14 residues in the CDR3. Per the germline V gene, CDR1 is LGHDT and CDR2 is YNNKEL (reference sequence). Between the trimmed V and J ends, which lost 4 bases and 11 bases, there was a span of 18 bases. In DNA, the CDR3 is TGTGCCAGCAGCCCTGGGGGGGGGCCACAAGTTCAGTACTTC. Its translation is CASSPGGGPQVQYF.

The V call is TRBV20-1, the J call TRBJ2-5, with TRBD1 as a possible D gene (5 bases). The CDR3 totals 14 residues. Trimming cost V 3 bases and J 1 base, with 12 bases left between them. The germline V gene has CDR1 DFQATT and CDR2 SNEGSKA (reference sequence). CDR3 loop: CSASSREGQETQYF. The CDR3 DNA sequence: TGCAGTGCTAGTTCCAGGGAAGGCCAAGAGACCCAGTACTTC.

This rearrangement joins TRBV29-1 to TRBJ1-1; TRBD1 matches at 8 bases. This CDR3 comprises 14 residues. CDR1 is SQVTM, CDR2 ANQGSEA, per germline. Germline trimming cut 7 bases from V and 6 bases from J; bases unmatched to any gene: 13. The CDR3 DNA follows: TGCAGCGGGTCGGACAGGGCTGGATGGTCTGAAGCTTTCTTT. Translating gives CSGSDRAGWSEAFF.

The V call is TRBV7-6, the J call TRBJ2-7; no clear D. This CDR3 is 14 amino acids long. V was cut by 6 bases and J by 2 bases, with 14 bases left in between. CDR1 is SGHVS and CDR2 is FNYEAQ in the germline V gene. The CDR3 sequence is CASSYTSEPYEQYF. The CDR3 DNA follows: TGTGCCAGCAGTTATACCAGTGAACCCTACGAGCAGTACTTC.

The chain is built from TRBV18 and TRBJ2-3, with D possibly matching TRBD1 (8 bases). V lost 3 bases, J lost 3 bases, and 13 bases lay in between. The length of the CDR3 is 15 residues. Germline loops: CDR1 KGHSH, CDR2 LQKENI. CDR3 sequence: CASSPGQGGTDTQYF. In nucleotides, the CDR3 is TGTGCCAGCTCACCCGGACAGGGAGGGACAGATACGCAGTATTTT.

The CDR3 DNA is TGTGCCAGCAGCCACGACCCCAGGGTCTTGGACTATGGCTACACCTTC. It yields the protein CASSHDPRVLDYGYTF. The V call is TRBV7-2, the J call TRBJ1-2; tentative D call: TRBD1 (5 bases). Germline V gene lookup returns CDR1 SGHTA and CDR2 FQGNSA. Trimming cost V 5 bases and J 3 bases, with 19 bases left between them. The CDR3 is 16 residues long.

CDR3 nucleotide sequence: TGTGCCAGCAGTTTCCGACAGGGTCTCGCTGAAGCTTTCTTT. As protein: CASSFRQGLAEAFF. The rearrangement joins TRBV27 to TRBJ1-1, with TRBD1 identical over 7 bases. CDR1 is MNHEY and CDR2 is SMNVEV in the germline V gene (reference sequence). V lost 3 bases and J lost 6; bases outside the gene matches: 7. The CDR3 loop spans 14 amino acids.

The chain couples TRBV11-2 to TRBJ1-2; TRBD1 agrees at 11 bases. The CDR3 totals 14 residues. The germline V gene encodes CDR1 SGHAT and CDR2 FQNNGV. The trim removed 3 bases at V and 7 bases at J, leaving 4 bases unmatched. CDR3: CASSFGTGGSGYTF. In DNA form, the CDR3 reads TGTGCCAGCAGCTTCGGGACAGGGGGGAGTGGCTACACCTTC. Combining the CDR3 with reference TRBV11-2 and TRBJ1-2 gives the whole variable domain EAGVAQSPRYKIIEKRQSVAFWCNPISGHATLYWYQQILGQGPKLLIQFQNNGVVDDSQLPKDRFSAERLKGVDSTLKIQPAKLEDSAVYLCASSFGTGGSGYTFGSGTRLTVV.

The V and J genes are TRBV6-5 and TRBJ2-2, with unresolved D. CDR3 length equals 15 residues. Germline lookup yields CDR1 MNHEY and CDR2 SVGAGI. V lost 5 bases and J 4 bases, leaving 14 bases between the germline ends. For the CDR3, the DNA is TGTGCCAGCAGTCCTCCCACAAGTTTCACCGGGGAGCTGTTTTTT. The encoded protein is CASSPPTSFTGELFF.

The chain couples TRBV10-1 to TRBJ1-2; TRBD1 is a possible D gene (6 bases). The V end was cut by 3 bases, the J end by 2 bases, with 10 bases between. This CDR3 has 14 amino acids. The germline V gene has CDR1 WNHNN and CDR2 SYGVQD (reference sequence). Here the CDR3 reads CASSDRGLNYGYTF. The CDR3 DNA reads as TGCGCCAGCAGTGACAGGGGCCTAAACTATGGCTACACCTTC.

The CDR3 protein is CASSLSNTEAFF. The CDR3, as DNA: TGTGCCAGCAGCCTGAGCAACACTGAAGCTTTCTTT. V is TRBV11-3 and J is TRBJ1-1; D ambiguous. Germline loops: CDR1 SGHNT, CDR2 YENEEA. The ends were cut back, 5 bases at V and 2 bases at J, with 6 bases in the middle. The CDR3 is 12 residues long.

The chain carries TRBV3-1 (or the pseudogene TRBV3-2) and TRBJ1-1, with D hard to call. The V and J ends lost 1 base and 9 bases respectively, with 15 bases between them. This CDR3 has 14 residues. The germline V gene encodes CDR1 LGHDT and CDR2 YNNKEL (reference sequence). This CDR3 is CASSQADSGVQAFF. CDR3 DNA sequence: TGTGCCAGCAGCCAAGCCGACTCCGGCGTACAAGCTTTCTTT.

The genes are TRBV5-1 and TRBJ2-7; 14 positions agree with TRBD2. CDR1 and CDR2 (germline): SGHRS, YFSETQ. The CDR3 consists of 15 residues. V lost 4 bases to trimming and J lost 3 bases; unmatched junction nucleotides: 3. This chain's CDR3 is CASSTGTSGSYEQYF. DNA for the CDR3: TGCGCCAGCAGCACCGGGACTAGCGGGAGCTACGAGCAGTACTTC.